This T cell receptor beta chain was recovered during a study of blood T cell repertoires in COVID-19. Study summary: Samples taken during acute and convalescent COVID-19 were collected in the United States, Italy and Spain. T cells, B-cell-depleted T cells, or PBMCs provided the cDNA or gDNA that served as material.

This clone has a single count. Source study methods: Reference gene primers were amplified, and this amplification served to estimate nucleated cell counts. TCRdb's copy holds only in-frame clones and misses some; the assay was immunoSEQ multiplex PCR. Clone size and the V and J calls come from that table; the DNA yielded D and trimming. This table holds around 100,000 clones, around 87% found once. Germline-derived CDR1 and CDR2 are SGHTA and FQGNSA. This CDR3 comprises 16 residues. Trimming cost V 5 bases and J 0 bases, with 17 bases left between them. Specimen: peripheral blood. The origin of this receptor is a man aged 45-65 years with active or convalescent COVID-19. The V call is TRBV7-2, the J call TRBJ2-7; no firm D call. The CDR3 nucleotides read TGTGCCAGCAGCCCGCCTGGTGCCTACAGCTCCTACGAGCAGTACTTC. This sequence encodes CASSPPGAYSSYEQYF.